Listed here are 3 T cell receptor beta chains from one sample, sequenced in a study of T-cell reconstitution after alpha-beta-depleted transplantation in children listed by TCRdb under 2016. Libraries were made using PCR. The sequencer was an Illumina HiSeq 2500. Molecular barcoding was employed in the preparation of TCR libraries, with unique molecular identifiers being used to normalize TCRbeta repertoire quantification. TCRdb took the public reads, trimmed them with fastp at Q25, ran MiXCR for clone calling and kept in-frame beta chains. Identical CDR3 protein sequences are pooled into one entry, listed with their most common genes and DNA. Here the sample has about 370,000 distinct CDR3 sequences; just over 20% occur a single time. About 3.8% of the sample is taken by the ten largest. The specimen comprised PBMCs from the stem cell graft donor, sampled from the stem cell graft. Every receptor here comes from a human donor who donated a stem cell graft to a child with acute myeloid leukemia.

This clonotype was seen at least ten times. One end of the junction varies from germline; a read error may be responsible. Written as DNA, the CDR3 is TGTGCCAGCGGTGAGACAGGGCGGCGGGATACGCAGTATTTT. It encodes CASGETGRRDTQYF. The chain carries TRBV25-1 and TRBJ2-3, with 7 bases matching TRBD1. CDR1 is MGHDK and CDR2 is SYGVNS in the germline V gene. There are 14 residues in the CDR3. Full variable domain (remainder filled in from reference TRBV25-1 and TRBJ2-3): EADIYQTPRYLVIGTGKKITLECSQTMGHDKMYWYQQDPGMELHLIHYSYGVNSTEKGDLSSESTVSRIRTEHFPLTLESARPSHTSQYLCASGETGRRDTQYFGPGTRLTVL.

This clonotype was seen only a few times. This sequence joins TRBV7-9 and TRBJ2-7; D may be TRBD1 or TRBD2 (5 bases each). Germline-derived CDR1 and CDR2 are SEHNR and FQNEAQ (reference sequence). The CDR3 totals 11 residues. V was shortened by 8 bases and J by 4 bases, with 9 bases between the two germline ends. CDR3 amino acids: CASGGRYEQYF. The CDR3 DNA is TGTGCCAGCGGGGGTCGATACGAGCAGTACTTC.

In this sample, this clonotype turned up a few times. The gene calls are TRBV7-9 and TRBJ2-1, with D perhaps TRBD2 (6 bases). Trimming shortened V by 0 bases and J by 7 bases, and 16 bases separated the two germline ends. Germline V gene sequence: CDR1 SEHNR, CDR2 FQNEAQ (reference sequence). The CDR3 runs to 16 residues. CDR3: CASSLATWEAGNEQFF. CDR3 DNA sequence: TGTGCCAGCAGCTTAGCGACGTGGGAGGCAGGGAATGAGCAGTTCTTC.